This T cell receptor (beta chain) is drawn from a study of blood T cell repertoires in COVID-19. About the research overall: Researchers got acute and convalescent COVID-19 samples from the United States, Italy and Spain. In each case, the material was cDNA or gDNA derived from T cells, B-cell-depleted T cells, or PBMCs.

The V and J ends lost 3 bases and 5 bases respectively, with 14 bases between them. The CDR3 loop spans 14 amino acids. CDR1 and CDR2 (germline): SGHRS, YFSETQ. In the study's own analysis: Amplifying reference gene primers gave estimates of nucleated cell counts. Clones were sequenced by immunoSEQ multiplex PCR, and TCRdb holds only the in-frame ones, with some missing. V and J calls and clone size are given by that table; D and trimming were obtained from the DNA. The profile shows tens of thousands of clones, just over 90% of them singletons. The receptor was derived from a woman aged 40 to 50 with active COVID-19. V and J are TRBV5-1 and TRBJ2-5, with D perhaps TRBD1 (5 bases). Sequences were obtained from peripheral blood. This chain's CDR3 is CASSSGWGEETQYF. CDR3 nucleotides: TGCGCCAGCAGCTCGGGTTGGGGCGAGGAGACCCAGTACTTC.